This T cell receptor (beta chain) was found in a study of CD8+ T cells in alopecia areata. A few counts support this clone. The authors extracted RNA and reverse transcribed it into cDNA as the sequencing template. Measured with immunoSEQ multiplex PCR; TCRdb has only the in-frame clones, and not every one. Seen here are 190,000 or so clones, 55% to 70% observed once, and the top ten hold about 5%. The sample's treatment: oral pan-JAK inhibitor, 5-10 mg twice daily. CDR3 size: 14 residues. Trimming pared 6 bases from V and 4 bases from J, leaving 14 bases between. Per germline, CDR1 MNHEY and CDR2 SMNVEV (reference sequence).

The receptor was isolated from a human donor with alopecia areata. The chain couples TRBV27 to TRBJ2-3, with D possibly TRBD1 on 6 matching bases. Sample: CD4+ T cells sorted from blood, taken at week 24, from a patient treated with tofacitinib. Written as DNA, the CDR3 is TGTGCCAGCAGCCGGACAGTTCCCGCAGATACGCAGTATTTT. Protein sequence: CASSRTVPADTQYF.